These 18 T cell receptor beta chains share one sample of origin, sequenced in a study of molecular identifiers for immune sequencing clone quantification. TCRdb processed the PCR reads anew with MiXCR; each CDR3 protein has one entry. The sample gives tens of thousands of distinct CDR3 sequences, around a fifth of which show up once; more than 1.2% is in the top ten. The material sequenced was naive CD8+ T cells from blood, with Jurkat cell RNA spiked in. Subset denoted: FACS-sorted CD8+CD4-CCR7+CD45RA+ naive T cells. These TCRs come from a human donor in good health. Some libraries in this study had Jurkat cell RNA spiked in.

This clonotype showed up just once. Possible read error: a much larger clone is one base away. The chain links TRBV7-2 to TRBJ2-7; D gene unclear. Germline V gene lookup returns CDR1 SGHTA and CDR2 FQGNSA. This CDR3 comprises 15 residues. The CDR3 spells CAGSPFGSLSYEQYF. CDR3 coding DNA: TGTGCCGGCAGCCCCTTCGGCAGCCTCTCCTACGAGCAGTACTTC.

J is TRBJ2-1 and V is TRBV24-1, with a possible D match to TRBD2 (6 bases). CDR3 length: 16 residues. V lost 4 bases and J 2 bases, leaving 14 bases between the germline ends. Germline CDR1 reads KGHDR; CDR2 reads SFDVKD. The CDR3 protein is CATSELGGSPYNEQFF. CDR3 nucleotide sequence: TGTGCCACCAGTGAACTAGGAGGGAGCCCCTACAATGAGCAGTTCTTC.

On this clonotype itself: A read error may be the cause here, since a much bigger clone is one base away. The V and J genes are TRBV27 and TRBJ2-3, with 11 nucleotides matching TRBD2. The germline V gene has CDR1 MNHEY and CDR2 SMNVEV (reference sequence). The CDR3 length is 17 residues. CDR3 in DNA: TGTGCCAGCAGTTCGAAGGGACTAGCGGTCCTCACAGATACGCGGTATTTT. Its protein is CASSSKGLAVLTDTRYF.

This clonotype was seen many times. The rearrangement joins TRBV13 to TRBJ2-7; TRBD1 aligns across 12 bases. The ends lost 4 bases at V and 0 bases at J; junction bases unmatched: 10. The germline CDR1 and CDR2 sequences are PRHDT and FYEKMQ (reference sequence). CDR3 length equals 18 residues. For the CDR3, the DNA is TGTGCCAGCAGCTCGAAGGGGACAGGGGGCTTTAGCTCCTACGAGCAGTACTTC. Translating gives CASSSKGTGGFSSYEQYF.

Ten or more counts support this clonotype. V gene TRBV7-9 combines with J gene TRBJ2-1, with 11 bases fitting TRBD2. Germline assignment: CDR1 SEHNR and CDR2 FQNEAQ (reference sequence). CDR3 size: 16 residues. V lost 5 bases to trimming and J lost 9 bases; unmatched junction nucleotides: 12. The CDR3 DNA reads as TGTGCCAGCAGCGGAAGAACTAGCGGGAGCTTTAGTGAGCAGTTCTTC. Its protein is CASSGRTSGSFSEQFF.

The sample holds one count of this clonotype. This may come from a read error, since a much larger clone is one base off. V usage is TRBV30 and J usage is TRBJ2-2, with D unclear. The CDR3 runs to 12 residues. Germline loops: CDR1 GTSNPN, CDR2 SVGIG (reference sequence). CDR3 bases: TGTACCTGCGCCGGAAACACCGGGGAGCTGTTTTTT. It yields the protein CTCAGNTGELFF.

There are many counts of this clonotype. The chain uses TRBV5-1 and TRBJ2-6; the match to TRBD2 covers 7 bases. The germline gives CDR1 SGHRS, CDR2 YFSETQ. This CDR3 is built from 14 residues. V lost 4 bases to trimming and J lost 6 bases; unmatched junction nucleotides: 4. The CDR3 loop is CASSLAGEANVLTF. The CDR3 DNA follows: TGCGCCAGCAGCCTGGCGGGGGAGGCCAACGTCCTGACTTTC.

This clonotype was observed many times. The CDR3 spells CASSPGTLKKNTGELFF. The CDR3 nucleotides read TGTGCCAGCAGTCCCGGGACCCTAAAGAAGAACACCGGGGAGCTGTTTTTT. This chain joins TRBV12-3 or TRBV12-4 and TRBJ2-2; D tentatively fits TRBD1 or TRBD2 (5 bases each). This CDR3 has 17 residues. V lost 5 bases and J 1 base, leaving 17 bases between the germline ends.

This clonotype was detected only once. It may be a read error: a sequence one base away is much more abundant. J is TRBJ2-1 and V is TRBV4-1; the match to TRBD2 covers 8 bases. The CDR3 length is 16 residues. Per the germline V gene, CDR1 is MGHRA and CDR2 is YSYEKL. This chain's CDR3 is CASGQLTSGFYNEQFF. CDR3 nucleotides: TGCGCCAGCGGCCAACTAACTAGCGGCTTTTACAATGAGCAGTTCTTC.

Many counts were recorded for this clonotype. This CDR3 is CASSQGGSGEQYF. CDR3 nucleotides: TGTGCCAGCAGCCAAGGGGGGAGCGGCGAGCAGTACTTC. The rearrangement uses TRBV4-2 and TRBJ2-7; D tentatively reads TRBD1 or TRBD2 (5 bases each). The V and J ends lost 1 base and 6 bases respectively, with 10 bases between them. The germline V gene has CDR1 LGHNA and CDR2 YNFKEQ. The CDR3 sequence is 13 residues long.

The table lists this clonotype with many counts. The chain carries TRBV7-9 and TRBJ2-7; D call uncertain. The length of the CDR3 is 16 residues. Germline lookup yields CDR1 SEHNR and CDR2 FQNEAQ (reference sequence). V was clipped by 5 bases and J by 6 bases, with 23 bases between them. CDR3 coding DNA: TGTGCCAGCAGCCCCTACGTGGGTACTTCCGTGGTCGAGCAGTACTTC. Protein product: CASSPYVGTSVVEQYF.

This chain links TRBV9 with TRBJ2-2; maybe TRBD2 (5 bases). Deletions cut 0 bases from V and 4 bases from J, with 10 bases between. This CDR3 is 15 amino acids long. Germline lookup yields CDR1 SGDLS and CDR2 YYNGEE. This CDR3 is CASSVGGGFTGELFF. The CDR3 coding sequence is TGTGCCAGCAGCGTAGGTGGAGGTTTCACCGGGGAGCTGTTTTTT.

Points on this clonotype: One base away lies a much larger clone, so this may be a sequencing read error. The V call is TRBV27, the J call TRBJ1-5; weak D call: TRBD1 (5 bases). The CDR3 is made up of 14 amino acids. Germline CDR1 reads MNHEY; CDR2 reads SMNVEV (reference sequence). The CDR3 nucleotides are TGTGTCAGCAGCGTAGGACAATACAATCAGCCCCAGCATTTT. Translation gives CVSSVGQYNQPQHF.

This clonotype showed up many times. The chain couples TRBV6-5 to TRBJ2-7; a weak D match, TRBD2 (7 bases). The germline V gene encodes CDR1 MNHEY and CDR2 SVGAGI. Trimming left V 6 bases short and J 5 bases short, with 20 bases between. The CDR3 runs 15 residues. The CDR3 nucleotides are TGTGCCAGCAGCAATTGGGGGGGGCTCTACGACGAGCAGTACTTC. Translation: CASSNWGGLYDEQYF.

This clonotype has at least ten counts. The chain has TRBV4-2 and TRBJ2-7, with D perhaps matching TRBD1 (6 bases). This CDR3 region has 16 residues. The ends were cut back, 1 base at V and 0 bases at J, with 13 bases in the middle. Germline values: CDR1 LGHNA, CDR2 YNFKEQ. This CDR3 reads CASSQAGAGFSYEQYF. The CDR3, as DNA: TGTGCCAGCAGCCAAGCAGGGGCCGGGTTCTCCTACGAGCAGTACTTC.

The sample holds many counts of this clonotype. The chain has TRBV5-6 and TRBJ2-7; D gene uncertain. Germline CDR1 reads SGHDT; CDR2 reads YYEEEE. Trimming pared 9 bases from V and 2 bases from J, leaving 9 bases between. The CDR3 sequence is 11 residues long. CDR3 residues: CAKVRPYEQYF. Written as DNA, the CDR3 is TGTGCCAAAGTCCGACCCTACGAGCAGTACTTC.

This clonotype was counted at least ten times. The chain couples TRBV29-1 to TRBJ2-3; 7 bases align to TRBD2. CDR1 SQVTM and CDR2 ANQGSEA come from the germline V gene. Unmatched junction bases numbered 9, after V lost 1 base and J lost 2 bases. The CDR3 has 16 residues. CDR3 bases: TGCAGCGTTGAAGGTGGCTCGGGACTACTCACAGATACGCAGTATTTT. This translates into CSVEGGSGLLTDTQYF.

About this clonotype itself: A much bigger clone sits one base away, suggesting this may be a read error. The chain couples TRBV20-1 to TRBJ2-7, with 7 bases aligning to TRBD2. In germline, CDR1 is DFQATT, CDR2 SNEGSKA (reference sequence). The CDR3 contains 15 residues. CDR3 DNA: TGCAGTGCTAGAGATTTCGGCGGGAGTGGCTACGAGCGGTACTTC. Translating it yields CSARDFGGSGYERYF.